Each of the 10 T cell receptor beta chains below was sequenced from the same sample in a study of shared clonotypes between healthy human individuals (dated by TCRdb to 2019 to 2021). Library preparation was by the immunoSEQ multiplex PCR assay. Drawn from immuneACCESS, this table holds only the in-frame rearrangements with V and J called that TCRdb kept. Clones are partly lost; checked studies trace under half to an unresolved V gene and leave the rest unexplained. The table for this sample lists about 2.4 million clones; over 85% of them were counted only once. The leading ten clones occupy 0.36% of the sample. Sample: naive CD4+ T cells from PBMCs. What this sample's cell subset or site label stands for: CD45RA+ positively selected. The source of these receptors is a man aged 18 to 35 in good health. Some clones in this sample may be carry-over from other donors' samples.

V usage is TRBV15 and J usage is TRBJ1-5; D is unclear. V was clipped by 4 bases and J by 9 bases, with 10 bases between them. In germline, CDR1 is LNHNV, CDR2 YYDKDF (reference sequence). The CDR3 length is 12 residues. CDR3: CATSNPYTPQHF. The CDR3, as DNA: TGTGCCACCAGCAATCCGTATACGCCCCAGCATTTT.

This rearrangement joins TRBV4-2 to TRBJ1-4; D is uncertain. The CDR3 is made up of 16 amino acids. CDR1 is LGHNA, CDR2 YNFKEQ, per germline. V was trimmed by 1 base and J by 5 bases, leaving 14 bases between them. The CDR3 reads CASSQGMGRENEKLFF. The CDR3 DNA reads TGTGCCAGCAGCCAAGGCATGGGCAGAGAAAATGAAAAACTGTTTTTT.

The chain has TRBV7-9 and TRBJ2-1, with 9 bases identical to TRBD2. This CDR3 has 16 amino acids. Looked up from germline, CDR1 is SEHNR and CDR2 is FQNEAQ (reference sequence). Germline trimming cut 3 bases from V and 4 bases from J; bases unmatched to any gene: 7. CDR3 amino acids: CASSLIAGELYNEQFF. The CDR3 coding sequence is TGTGCCAGCAGCTTGATAGCGGGAGAACTATACAATGAGCAGTTCTTC.

This clone has a single count. The V call is TRBV14, the J call TRBJ2-1; no clear D. Germline V gives CDR1 SGHDN, CDR2 FVKESK. Trimming took 6 bases from V and 2 from J, leaving 8 bases between them. CDR3 length equals 13 residues. In nucleotides, the CDR3 is TGTGCCAGCAGGCGAGACACCTACAATGAGCAGTTCTTC. Translation gives CASRRDTYNEQFF.

The chain recombines TRBV28 with TRBJ2-7, with D perhaps TRBD1 (5 bases). V lost 1 base to trimming and J lost 2 bases, with 21 bases between them. In germline, CDR1 is MDHEN, CDR2 SYDVKM. There are 18 residues in the CDR3. The CDR3 here is CASSLSLVKGRDTYEQYF. The DNA of the CDR3 is TGTGCCAGCAGTTTATCCCTTGTGAAGGGCAGGGATACCTACGAGCAGTACTTC.

This chain joins TRBV7-2 and TRBJ2-3; D possibly corresponds to TRBD2 (6 bases). The length of the CDR3 is 16 residues. Trimming removed 1 base from V and 0 bases from J, with 11 bases in between. Germline V gene data show CDR1 as SGHTA and CDR2 as FQGNSA. CDR3 DNA: TGTGCCAGCAGCTTAGAACTAGCAACTAGCACAGATACGCAGTATTTT. This codes for CASSLELATSTDTQYF.

The V and J genes are TRBV14 and TRBJ1-1; 8 nucleotides match TRBD1. Trimming took 1 base from V and 0 from J; bases not matched to a gene: 7. This CDR3 is built from 17 residues. Per germline, CDR1 SGHDN and CDR2 FVKESK. The CDR3: CASSQARTGTLNTEAFF. CDR3 bases: TGTGCCAGCAGCCAAGCAAGGACAGGGACTCTGAACACTGAAGCTTTCTTT.

The chain combines TRBV6-5 with TRBJ2-5; 10 bases are shared with TRBD2. V was clipped by 2 bases and J by 5 bases; unmatched bases: 8. This CDR3 has 16 residues. Germline lookup yields CDR1 MNHEY and CDR2 SVGAGI. CDR3 in DNA: TGTGCCAGCAGTTACGCCGCTAGCGGGAGCCCGGAGACCCAGTACTTC. Encoded protein: CASSYAASGSPETQYF.

The gene calls are TRBV5-1 and TRBJ2-1; no firm D call. Trimming shortened V by 4 bases and J by 0 bases, and 11 bases separated the two germline ends. The CDR3 is made up of 15 amino acids. CDR1 and CDR2 (germline): SGHRS, YFSETQ. The CDR3 DNA reads as TGCGCCAGCAGCGCAGGCAGATTCTCCTACAATGAGCAGTTCTTC. This sequence encodes CASSAGRFSYNEQFF.

The chain couples TRBV10-1 to TRBJ2-1, with TRBD2 matching 8 bases. The V gene's germline CDR1 is WNHNN and CDR2 SYGVQD (reference sequence). The CDR3 covers 16 residues. Trimming took 0 bases from V and 6 from J; bases not matched to a gene: 7. CDR3 in DNA: TGCGCCAGCAGTGAGTCGTGGCGGGGGGCGGGCAATGAGCAGTTCTTC. It yields the protein CASSESWRGAGNEQFF.